Listed below are T cell receptor beta chains from one sample, sequenced in a study of blood T cells in healthy people across ages. TCRdb reanalysed the 5' RACE reads using MiXCR and keeps one entry per CDR3 protein. The data contain under 800,000 distinct CDR3 sequences, roughly 44% of them singletons. Sequenced sample: blood. The source of these receptors is a woman in her fifties or sixties in good health. Each CDR3 is given with its conserved first and last residue. The D gene is left open where the match is weak. The size field is filled for only some rows; it gives once, few, many or a size class.

V: TRBV15; J: TRBJ2-7; size: many; D: NA; CDR3: CATSRDEVRGYEQYF; DNA: TGTGCCACCAGCAGAGATGAGGTCAGAGGCTACGAGCAGTACTTC
V: TRBV20-1; J: TRBJ2-7; size: NA; D: NA; CDR3: CSAVRLGVSGEQYF; DNA: TGCAGTGCCGTAAGACTTGGCGTTAGTGGCGAGCAGTACTTC
V: TRBV6-1; J: TRBJ2-7; size: NA; D: TRBD1; CDR3: CASSEEAGGIYEQYF; DNA: TGTGCCAGCAGTGAAGAGGCAGGGGGCATATACGAGCAGTACTTC
V: TRBV6-1; J: TRBJ2-1; size: many; D: NA; CDR3: CASSEKGGGNEQFF; DNA: TGTGCCAGCAGTGAAAAGGGGGGCGGGAATGAGCAGTTCTTC
V: TRBV20-1; J: TRBJ1-2; size: NA; D: TRBD1; CDR3: CSASPTGGPYGYTF; DNA: TGCAGTGCTAGCCCCACAGGGGGCCCCTATGGCTACACCTTC
V: TRBV7-8; J: TRBJ2-5; size: NA; D: NA; CDR3: CASSLDPGRETQYF; DNA: TGTGCCAGCAGCTTAGACCCGGGCAGGGAGACCCAGTACTTC
V: TRBV7-2; J: TRBJ1-4; size: NA; D: TRBD1; CDR3: CATSFTGQFNEKLFF; DNA: TGTGCCACCTCGTTCACGGGACAGTTTAATGAAAAACTGTTTTTT
V: TRBV14; J: TRBJ2-5; size: NA; D: NA; CDR3: CASSQWRGQETQYF; DNA: TGTGCCAGCAGCCAATGGAGAGGGCAAGAGACCCAGTACTTC
V: TRBV27; J: TRBJ1-6; size: few; D: TRBD1; CDR3: CASSRKPTGGPYNSPLHF; DNA: TGTGCCAGCAGTCGAAAACCGACAGGGGGCCCATATAATTCACCCCTCCACTTT
V: TRBV27; J: TRBJ2-1; size: few; D: NA; CDR3: CASSPGSAEQFF; DNA: TGTGCCAGCAGTCCCGGGAGCGCCGAGCAGTTCTTC
V: TRBV7-3; J: TRBJ2-7; size: NA; D: NA; CDR3: CASTSRTATYEQYF; DNA: TGTGCCAGCACCTCCAGGACAGCTACCTACGAGCAGTACTTC
V: TRBV13; J: TRBJ2-5; size: many; D: NA; CDR3: CASSSERNQETQYF; DNA: TGTGCCAGCAGCTCGGAGAGGAACCAAGAGACCCAGTACTTC
V: TRBV5-6; J: TRBJ2-5; size: NA; D: NA; CDR3: CASSLGRDRKTQYF; DNA: TGTGCCAGCAGCTTGGGCAGGGATCGGAAGACCCAGTACTTC
V: TRBV20-1; J: TRBJ2-3; size: NA; D: TRBD1; CDR3: CSASRQGLTDTQYF; DNA: TGCAGTGCCTCCCGACAGGGTTTGACAGATACGCAGTATTTT
V: TRBV15; J: TRBJ1-1; size: NA; D: NA; CDR3: CATSLMGKNTEAFF; DNA: TGTGCCACCAGCCTAATGGGGAAGAACACTGAAGCTTTCTTT
V: TRBV12-3/TRBV12-4; J: TRBJ2-5; size: few; D: TRBD2; CDR3: CASRGTIEVQYF; DNA: TGTGCCAGCCGGGGGACTATCGAGGTCCAGTACTTC
V: TRBV20-1; J: TRBJ2-1; size: NA; D: TRBD1; CDR3: CSAHKWDRSYNEQFF; DNA: TGCAGTGCTCATAAGTGGGACAGATCCTACAATGAGCAGTTCTTC
V: TRBV5-1; J: TRBJ1-1; size: many; D: NA; CDR3: CASSWADRMNTEAFF; DNA: TGCGCCAGCAGCTGGGCGGACAGAATGAACACTGAAGCTTTCTTT
V: TRBV28; J: TRBJ1-2; size: NA; D: NA; CDR3: CASSQGALIYGYTF; DNA: TGTGCCAGCAGCCAAGGGGCGTTGATCTATGGCTACACCTTC
V: TRBV6-2/TRBV6-3; J: TRBJ2-1; size: NA; D: NA; CDR3: CASKETGPLEGFF; DNA: TGTGCCAGCAAGGAAACGGGGCCTTTGGAGGGGTTCTTC
V: TRBV7-2; J: TRBJ2-7; size: NA; D: NA; CDR3: CASSSVGPYEQYF; DNA: TGTGCCAGCAGCTCCGTAGGTCCCTACGAGCAGTACTTC
V: TRBV29-1; J: TRBJ2-7; size: NA; D: NA; CDR3: CSAISGADEQYF; DNA: TGCAGCGCCATTTCCGGGGCGGATGAGCAGTACTTC
V: TRBV20-1; J: TRBJ2-4; size: few; D: NA; CDR3: CSARYGGPTAKNIQYF; DNA: TGCAGTGCTAGATACGGTGGCCCTACAGCCAAAAACATTCAGTACTTC
V: TRBV4-2; J: TRBJ2-7; size: NA; D: TRBD2; CDR3: CASSLFSGTSGNEQYF; DNA: TGTGCCAGCAGCCTATTTAGCGGGACCTCCGGCAATGAGCAGTACTTC
V: TRBV20-1; J: TRBJ2-7; size: few; D: NA; CDR3: CSAGDRDSYYEQYF; DNA: TGCAGTGCTGGTGACCGGGACTCTTACTACGAGCAGTACTTC
V: TRBV29-1; J: TRBJ1-2; size: few; D: NA; CDR3: CSATRLGLDGYTF; DNA: TGCAGCGCCACAAGGCTGGGGTTGGATGGCTACACCTTC
V: TRBV20-1; J: TRBJ2-1; size: few; D: NA; CDR3: CSARDGGRGSYNEQFF; DNA: TGCAGTGCTAGAGATGGGGGACGGGGCTCCTACAATGAGCAGTTCTTC
V: TRBV2; J: TRBJ2-1; size: NA; D: TRBD1; CDR3: CASSDTTKDRGGQFF; DNA: TGTGCCAGCAGTGACACAACTAAAGACAGGGGTGGGCAGTTCTTC
V: TRBV7-2; J: TRBJ1-5; size: NA; D: NA; CDR3: CASSPGTGCQPQHF; DNA: TGTGCCAGCAGCCCAGGAACGGGATGTCAGCCCCAGCATTTT
V: TRBV7-2; J: TRBJ2-7; size: few; D: NA; CDR3: CASSASLGYEQYF; DNA: TGTGCCAGCAGCGCCTCGCTGGGGTACGAGCAGTACTTC
V: TRBV13; J: TRBJ2-4; size: few; D: TRBD2; CDR3: CASSLGGGWENIQYF; DNA: TGTGCCAGCAGCTTAGGGGGAGGGTGGGAAAACATTCAGTACTTC
V: TRBV7-2; J: TRBJ1-1; size: NA; D: NA; CDR3: CASSVRQVNTEAFF; DNA: TGTGCCAGCAGCGTGCGACAGGTGAACACTGAAGCTTTCTTT
V: TRBV4-3; J: TRBJ2-3; size: many; D: TRBD2; CDR3: CASSQEASGRGTQYF; DNA: TGCGCCAGCAGCCAAGAAGCTAGCGGGAGGGGTACGCAGTATTTT
V: TRBV7-2; J: TRBJ1-2; size: NA; D: NA; CDR3: CASSLDGTGGPYGYTF; DNA: TGTGCCAGCAGCTTAGATGGGACGGGGGGACCGTATGGCTACACCTTC
V: TRBV7-2; J: TRBJ1-2; size: NA; D: TRBD1; CDR3: CASSSPTGVFYGYTF; DNA: TGTGCCAGCAGCTCACCGACAGGGGTTTTCTATGGCTACACCTTC
V: TRBV5-6; J: TRBJ2-1; size: NA; D: TRBD2; CDR3: CASSLGETSFYNEQFF; DNA: TGTGCCAGCAGCTTGGGGGAGACTAGCTTCTACAATGAGCAGTTCTTC
V: TRBV20-1; J: TRBJ2-6; size: NA; D: NA; CDR3: CSAELATGANVLTF; DNA: TGCAGTGCGGAGCTAGCGACTGGGGCCAACGTCCTGACTTTC
V: TRBV5-1; J: TRBJ2-6; size: few; D: NA; CDR3: CASSPDSHSGANVLTF; DNA: TGCGCCAGCAGCCCTGACAGTCACTCTGGGGCCAACGTCCTGACTTTC
V: TRBV11-2; J: TRBJ1-2; size: few; D: NA; CDR3: CASSHEGMGYTF; DNA: TGTGCCAGCAGCCACGAGGGGATGGGCTACACCTTC
V: TRBV28; J: TRBJ2-4; size: few; D: NA; CDR3: CASSTLLIAKNIQYF; DNA: TGTGCCAGCAGTACCTTACTTATAGCCAAAAACATTCAGTACTTC
V: TRBV24-1; J: TRBJ2-3; size: few; D: NA; CDR3: CATSDPQGGTDTQYF; DNA: TGTGCCACCAGTGATCCCCAGGGAGGAACAGATACGCAGTATTTT
V: TRBV12-3/TRBV12-4; J: TRBJ2-5; size: few; D: NA; CDR3: CASSLRINQETQYF; DNA: TGTGCCAGCAGTTTGAGGATCAACCAAGAGACCCAGTACTTC